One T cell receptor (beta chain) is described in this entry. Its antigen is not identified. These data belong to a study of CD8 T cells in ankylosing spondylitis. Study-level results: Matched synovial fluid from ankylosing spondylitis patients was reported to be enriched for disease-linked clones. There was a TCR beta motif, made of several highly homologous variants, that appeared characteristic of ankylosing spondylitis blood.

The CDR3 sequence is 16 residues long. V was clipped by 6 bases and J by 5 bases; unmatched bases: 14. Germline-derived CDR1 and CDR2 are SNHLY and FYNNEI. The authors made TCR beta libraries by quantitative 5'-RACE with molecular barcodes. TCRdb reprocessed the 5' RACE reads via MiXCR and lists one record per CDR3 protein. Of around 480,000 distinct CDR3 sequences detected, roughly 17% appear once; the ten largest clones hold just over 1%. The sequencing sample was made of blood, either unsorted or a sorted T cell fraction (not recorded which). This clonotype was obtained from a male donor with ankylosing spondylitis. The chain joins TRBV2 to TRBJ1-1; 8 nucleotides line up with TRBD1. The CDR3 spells CASSFGQGARGTEAFF. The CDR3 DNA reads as TGTGCCAGCAGCTTTGGTCAGGGGGCAAGGGGGACTGAAGCTTTCTTT.